This T cell receptor (beta chain) is drawn from a study of vaccination and CD4 T cells after COVID-19. Study summary: Overlapping spike peptides of SARS-CoV-2, HCoV-NL63, HCoV-OC43 and HCoV-229E were used, and cells were stimulated with them.

The Oncomine TCR Beta short-read assay was applied to DNA of cultured CD4+ T cells. CD4+ T cells were cultured, and genomic DNA was extracted from them. Using its own MiXCR run on the PCR reads, TCRdb lists one record per CDR3 protein. The repertoire consists of tens of thousands of distinct CDR3 sequences, with 46% occurring once and the leading ten covering about 13%. The time point was: late sampling 161 to 241 days after vaccination in a few convalescent patients. The sample's treatment: approximately 9-day PBMC culture with coronavirus spike peptide pools or control peptides (ViraFEST assay). IL-2 at 10 IU/ml and peptide pools at about 9.5 ug/ml were added to PBMCs cultured at two million per well. Half the medium was exchanged for fresh IL-2 medium on days 3 and 7. This clonotype was seen only a few times. What it binds is not known. The ends lost 3 bases at V and 7 bases at J; junction bases unmatched: 7. CDR1 DFQATT and CDR2 SNEGSKA come from the germline V gene (reference sequence). CDR3 length equals 13 residues.

The receptor was isolated from a human donor who had recovered from COVID-19. This chain uses TRBV20-1 with TRBJ1-1, with 8 bases matching TRBD1. The sample was CD4+ T cells from blood, cultured in vitro, taken about 7 months after SARS-CoV-2 vaccination. The CDR3 DNA sequence: TGCAGTGCTAGGTACCGGGACAGGCATGAAGCTTTCTTT. Translating gives CSARYRDRHEAFF.